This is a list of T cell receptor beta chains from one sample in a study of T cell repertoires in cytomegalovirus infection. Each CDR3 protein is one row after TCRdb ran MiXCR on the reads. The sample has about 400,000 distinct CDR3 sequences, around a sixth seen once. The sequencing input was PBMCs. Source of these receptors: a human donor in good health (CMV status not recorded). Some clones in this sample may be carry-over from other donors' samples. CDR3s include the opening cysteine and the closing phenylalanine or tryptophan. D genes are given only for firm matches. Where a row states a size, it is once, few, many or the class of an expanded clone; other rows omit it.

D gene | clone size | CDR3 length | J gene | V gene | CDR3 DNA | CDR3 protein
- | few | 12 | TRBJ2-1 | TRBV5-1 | TGCGCCAGCAGCCGGACAGACCATGAGCAGTTCTTC | CASSRTDHEQFF
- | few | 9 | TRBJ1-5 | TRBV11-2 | TGTGCCACAGGCGTTCCCTGGCATTTT | CATGVPWHF
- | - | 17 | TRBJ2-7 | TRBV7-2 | TGTGCCAGCAGCCTCTCTCAAGGGGGGCGGGTACCCTACGAGCAGTACTTC | CASSLSQGGRVPYEQYF
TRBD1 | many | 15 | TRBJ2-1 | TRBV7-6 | TGTGCCAGCAGCTCAACCGGGACAGACTACAATGAGCAGTTCTTC | CASSSTGTDYNEQFF
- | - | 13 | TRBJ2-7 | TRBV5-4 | TGTGCCAGCAGCTTTTCCCCCCCCCAGGAGCAGTACTTC | CASSFSPPQEQYF
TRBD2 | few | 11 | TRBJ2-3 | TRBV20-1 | TGCAGTGCTAGCCCTCCGGGGGGGATACATTTT | CSASPPGGIHF
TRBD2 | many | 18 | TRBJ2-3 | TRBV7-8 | TGTGCCAGCAGCTTCGGACTCACGGGACTAGCCCACACAGATACGCAGTATTTT | CASSFGLTGLAHTDTQYF
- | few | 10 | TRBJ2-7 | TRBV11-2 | TGTGCCAGCAGCTTAGCGGTGCAGTACTTC | CASSLAVQYF
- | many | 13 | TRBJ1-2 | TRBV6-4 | TGTGCCAGCAGTGAAAACTTATTCTATGGCTACACCTTC | CASSENLFYGYTF
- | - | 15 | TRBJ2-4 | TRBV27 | TGTGCCAGCAGCCCCGACAGGAAACCAAAAAACATTCAGTACTTC | CASSPDRKPKNIQYF